This T cell receptor (beta chain) was captured in a study of blood T cell repertoires in COVID-19. Study-level background: COVID-19 samples from acute and convalescent phases originated in the United States, Italy and Spain.

Original data processing: How many nucleated cells were present was estimated from reference gene primer amplification. Some clones are missing from TCRdb's copy, which holds only in-frame ones; the method was immunoSEQ multiplex PCR. Clonal size and the V and J genes are those of that table, whereas D and trimming came from the DNA. The table has roughly 100,000 clones, 80% to 85% seen once; the top ten hold approximately 15%. This CDR3 is built from 13 residues. V dropped 7 bases and J dropped 4; count of bases not matched to a gene: 4. CDR1 SNHLY and CDR2 FYNNEI come from the germline V gene. The sample consisted of peripheral blood. The TCR originated in a woman older than 75 with acute or convalescent COVID-19. The gene calls are TRBV2 and TRBJ2-5, with 9 bases matching TRBD1. CDR3: CASIPTGGETQYF. CDR3 bases: TGTGCCAGCATTCCGACAGGGGGAGAGACCCAGTACTTC.